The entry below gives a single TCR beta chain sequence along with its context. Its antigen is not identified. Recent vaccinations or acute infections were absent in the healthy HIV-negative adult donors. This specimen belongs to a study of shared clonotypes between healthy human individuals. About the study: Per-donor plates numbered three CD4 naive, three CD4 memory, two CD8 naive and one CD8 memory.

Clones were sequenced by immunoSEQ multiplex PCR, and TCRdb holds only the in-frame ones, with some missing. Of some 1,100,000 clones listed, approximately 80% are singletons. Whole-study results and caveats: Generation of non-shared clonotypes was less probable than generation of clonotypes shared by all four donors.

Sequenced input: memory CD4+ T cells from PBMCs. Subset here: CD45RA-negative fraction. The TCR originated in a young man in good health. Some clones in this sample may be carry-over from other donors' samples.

CDR3 region: CASSFTGGLAGGSMGQFF. CDR3 in DNA: TGTGCCAGCAGTTTTACCGGGGGACTAGCGGGAGGGAGTATGGGTCAGTTCTTC. The chain has TRBV28 and TRBJ2-1, with 16 bases lining up with TRBD2. The CDR3 runs to 18 residues. Germline V gives CDR1 MDHEN, CDR2 SYDVKM. Trimming cost V 3 bases and J 13 bases; bases outside gene matches: 15.